The rows below give T cell receptor beta chains drawn from one sample of a study of shared clonotypes between healthy human individuals. Repertoires were generated with immunoSEQ multiplex PCR, while TCRdb's copy carries only in-frame clones and drops some. This sample has roughly 2,000,000 clones; about 95% occur once, and the top ten carry 0.9% to 1.5%. The material sequenced was naive CD8+ T cells sorted from blood. Receptor source: a man younger than 35 in good health. Each CDR3 is given with its conserved first and last residue.

15,TRBV4-1,CASSTTSGQYNEQFF
14,TRBV28,CASSFEGSRYEQFF
17,TRBV4-3,CASSQDQGSVGTDTQYF
11,TRBV19,CASSGLDEQFF
14,TRBV19,CASSIDQEGTEAFF
18,TRBV25-1,CASSEWGLAGDNTGELFF
15,TRBV4-1,CASSLDGSGGYEQYF
16,TRBV29-1,CSVDPGLAGVLYEQYF
12,TRBV5-4,CASSDGPSEQYF
12,TRBV5-6,CASSLAGGTGYF
14,TRBV5-6,CASSWALNNSPLHF
14,TRBV4-1,CASSQSRDVGGYTF
16,TRBV25-1,CASSAGAWGDTDEQFF
15,TRBV27,CASSRGLAAYNEQFF
15,TRBV4-1,CASSQDEALRDTQYF
15,TRBV6-5,CASSPTTSGNNEQFF
15,TRBV15,CATSRDGYANYGYTF
14,TRBV30,CAWSGLAGPPSGNF
14,TRBV7-9,CASSHHRNNEKLFF
14,TRBV27,CASSLKGPYTEAFF
13,TRBV19,CASSSGPNEKLFF
17,TRBV27,CASSPNQLAGNTGELFF
15,TRBV9,CASSPSPGDSYEQYF
13,TRBV11-2,CASSLVVLGEKYF
12,TRBV29-1,CSVLSGGGEQFF
15,TRBV6-5,CASTYGAALNTEAFF
15,TRBV9,CASSVWGAPGDTQYF
12,TRBV30,CAWSVLGYEQYF
12,TRBV6-5,CASRKIKETQYF
15,TRBV11-2,CASSRGQGSNQPQHF
15,TRBV11-2,CASSFPAGAQETQYF
18,TRBV27,CASSLTLLTGGTKTEAFF
13,TRBV28,CAGRTDPNSPLHF
15,TRBV2,CASAPRLADTGELFF
11,TRBV7-9,CASEERGEQFF
16,TRBV4-3,CASSQDRDLANYGYTF
13,TRBV19,CASSMRPDTEAFF
12,TRBV7-2,CASSLGSYEQYF
15,TRBV7-8,CASRRTSGGTDTQYF
13,TRBV10-3,CAISAGGSNEQFF
15,TRBV6-1,CASSEVKGPGNTIYF
17,TRBV5-5,CASSWGLFEIAKNIQYF
15,TRBV11-2,CASSLDRDGYNEQFF
16,TRBV2,CASSPSEGQGNNEQFF
12,TRBV30,CAWDEGTGELFF